This TCR beta chain comes out of a study of CD8 T cells in Susac syndrome (dated by TCRdb to 2018 to 2020). Notes on the research overall: The study used repertoire sequencing to test whether antigen drove CD8+ T cell activation and differentiation in Susac syndrome. The clonality of the CD8+ T cell repertoire was compared across around twelve healthy donors, around 14 Susac syndrome patients and roughly 16 multiple sclerosis patients.

Peripheral blood CD8+ and CD4+ T cells from healthy donors, Susac syndrome patients and multiple sclerosis patients were profiled by high-throughput TCR beta sequencing. Treatment-naive patients with stable or active relapsing-remitting disease fulfilling revised McDonald criteria were used as multiple sclerosis controls. Bulk CD8+ and CD4+ T cells were purified by magnetic negative isolation, while CD8+ TEMRA cells were enriched using FACS. Blood was drawn into EDTA tubes, processed within 24 hours, and PBMCs were isolated by density gradient centrifugation. PBMCs intended for TCR sequencing were cryopreserved in liquid nitrogen and were subsequently thawed in a 37 degrees C water bath. The sorted or isolated CD4+, CD8+ and CD8+ TEMRA cells reached a purity of at least 90%. CDR1 and CDR2, looked up from the germline V gene (reference sequence), are MNHEY and SMNVEV. The V end loses 4 bases and the J end loses 1 base, and a stretch of 8 bases separates them. The CDR3, cysteine through phenylalanine, is 13 amino acids long. The only DNA kept is the CDR3, 39 bases in frame from the first base.

The study at large found these results: The number of individuals in the TCR sequencing and HLA analysis was recognized as being relatively small.

RNA was extracted using the RNeasy kit, and roughly 0.45 to 1 microgram was reverse transcribed with random hexamers. The immunoSEQ multiplex PCR assay, covering 54 Vbeta and 13 Jbeta segments, was used to amplify TCR beta CDR3 regions. PCR amplification bias was corrected by using a synthetic template baseline for primer optimization and computational correction. Regarding the original processing steps: Reads were annotated to V, D and J genes according to IMGT and were analyzed with immunoSEQ Analyzer, with only productive sequences retained. Clonality was computed as one minus Shannon entropy normalized by log2 of the number of productive unique sequences. Public and private clones were assessed among the 100 most prevalent clones of each patient and control. Susac-specific clones were defined as absent from healthy and MS cohorts, over a thousand published viral clones and other ImmuneACCESS disease sequences. TCRdb passed the public sequencing reads through fastp at Q25 and MiXCR, retaining productive beta sequences. Rows matching on CDR3 protein sequence are summarized as one entry with the most common DNA and genes. The V and J calls were determined by TCRdb, not by the authors. Within this sample are more than 150,000 distinct CDR3 sequences, with just under 97% of them counted one time only. The ten biggest clones cover under 0.15% of the sample.

Comments on this clonotype: Its specific antigen is unknown. No much larger clone is present one base from it, and per-base qualities are unavailable.

The sequenced material came from CD8+ T cells from PBMCs. The receptor chain draws on TRBV27 and TRBJ2-7; tentative D gene TRBD2, with 5 bases matching. The TCR comes from a human donor with multiple sclerosis. The nucleotide sequence reads as follows: TGTGCCAGCAGTTCCGGGGTTTCCTACGAGCAGTACTTC. The translation is CASSSGVSYEQYF.